One and the same sample provided the 31 T cell receptor beta chains below, sequenced in a study of T cell responses to AZD1222 COVID-19 vaccine (dated by TCRdb to the early 2020s). The library was prepared using the immunoSEQ multiplex PCR assay. What TCRdb holds here is the immuneACCESS table cut down to in-frame rearrangements. Part of the clones is not present; checked against another copy, under half of the missing clones reflect an unresolved V gene, and the others are unexplained. The sample's own table lists about 140,000 clones. 2% to 2.5% of the sample lies in the top ten. The time point label corresponds to: baseline before first vaccination. Sequencing used peripheral blood. All receptors derive from an adult in good health.

V is TRBV29-1 and J is TRBJ1-1, with TRBD1 as a possible D gene (6 bases). There are 13 residues in the CDR3. In germline, CDR1 is SQVTM, CDR2 ANQGSEA. V lost 6 bases, J lost 3 bases, and 14 bases lay in between. DNA for the CDR3: TGCAGCGTGAACAGGGCGGAGGACACTGAAGCTTTCTTT. It encodes CSVNRAEDTEAFF.

This chain joins TRBV4-1 and TRBJ1-3; D gene unclear. The germline V gene encodes CDR1 MGHRA and CDR2 YSYEKL. V was trimmed by 4 bases and J by 0 bases, leaving 13 bases between them. This CDR3 region has 16 residues. The CDR3 nucleotides are TGCGCCAGCAGCCCCGCCCTCGCTAGCTCTGGAAACACCATATATTTT. Its translation: CASSPALASSGNTIYF.

V usage is TRBV5-5 and J usage is TRBJ1-1, with TRBD1 identical over 7 bases. The ends lost 3 bases at V and 5 bases at J; junction bases unmatched: 10. The CDR3 runs 15 residues. CDR1 is SGHKS, CDR2 YYEKEE, per germline (reference sequence). The CDR3 DNA sequence: TGTGCCAGCAGCTCCACCCGGGACAGATTTACTGAAGCTTTCTTT. It specifies CASSSTRDRFTEAFF.

The V gene is TRBV2, the J gene TRBJ2-1; 8 bases align to TRBD1. This CDR3 spans 15 amino acids. Germline V gene sequence: CDR1 SNHLY, CDR2 FYNNEI. The junction had 6 bases not matched to a gene; V was cut back by 5 bases and J by 3 bases. The CDR3 protein is CASSTGTGFYNEQFF. The CDR3 DNA reads as TGTGCCAGCAGTACCGGGACAGGATTCTACAATGAGCAGTTCTTC.

V and J are TRBV5-1 and TRBJ2-1; 9 bases align to TRBD2. The CDR3 is 18 residues long. The V segment lost 1 base and the J segment 9 bases; nucleotides outside the gene matches: 17. The germline gives CDR1 SGHRS, CDR2 YFSETQ. The CDR3 loop is CASSLYGGLASGAGEQFF. The CDR3 nucleotides read TGCGCCAGCAGCTTGTATGGAGGCTTGGCTAGCGGGGCGGGTGAGCAGTTCTTC.

The J gene is TRBJ1-3, the V gene TRBV6-6; D is unresolved. In germline, CDR1 is MNHNY, CDR2 SVGAGI (reference sequence). The CDR3 loop spans 16 amino acids. Trimming left V 7 bases short and J 0 bases short, with 16 bases between. For the CDR3, the DNA is TGTGCCAGCACCGGAAAAGGCAGGCCCTCTGGAAACACCATATATTTT. Protein sequence: CASTGKGRPSGNTIYF.

V gene TRBV4-3 combines with J gene TRBJ2-3; D remains unclear. V was shortened by 2 bases and J by 6 bases, with 12 bases between the two germline ends. This CDR3 spans 14 amino acids. The germline gives CDR1 LGHNA, CDR2 YSLEER. CDR3 coding DNA: TGCGCCAGCAGCCAAAGGGCCTATATGGATACGCAGTATTTT. This codes for CASSQRAYMDTQYF.

The rearrangement joins TRBV18 to TRBJ1-5; 9 positions match TRBD1. Trimming took 4 bases from V and 1 from J; bases not matched to a gene: 8. Looked up from germline, CDR1 is KGHSH and CDR2 is LQKENI. The CDR3 extends over 17 amino acids. This CDR3 is CASSLQQGARSNQPQHF. The CDR3, as DNA: TGTGCCAGCTCACTTCAACAGGGGGCGCGAAGCAATCAGCCCCAGCATTTT.

The V and J genes are TRBV27 and TRBJ2-7, with unresolved D. In germline, CDR1 is MNHEY, CDR2 SMNVEV (reference sequence). Trimming stripped 4 bases from V and 0 bases from J, with 10 bases between. CDR3 length: 14 amino acids. CDR3 sequence: CASSYSPNSYEQYF. CDR3 nucleotide sequence: TGTGCCAGCAGTTACAGTCCTAACTCCTACGAGCAGTACTTC.

This sequence joins TRBV29-1 and TRBJ1-2; D might be TRBD1 (5 bases). There are 14 residues in the CDR3. Germline lookup yields CDR1 SQVTM and CDR2 ANQGSEA. The germline V and J ends were trimmed by 7 bases and 1 base, with 16 bases remaining between them. The CDR3 is CSASNRNRNYGYTF. In nucleotides, the CDR3 is TGCAGCGCTTCGAACAGGAACCGTAACTATGGCTACACCTTC.

The V gene is TRBV18, the J gene TRBJ1-1, with D hard to call. The V and J ends lost 6 bases and 1 base respectively, with 9 bases between them. The germline V gene encodes CDR1 KGHSH and CDR2 LQKENI. The CDR3 contains 13 residues. The CDR3 DNA sequence: TGTGCCAGCTCTTCTTCCAAGAACACTGAAGCTTTCTTT. It translates to CASSSSKNTEAFF.

The rearrangement uses TRBV9 and TRBJ2-7, with 8 bases that match TRBD1. The CDR3 is 15 amino acids. The trim removed 3 bases at V and 3 bases at J, leaving 8 bases unmatched. Germline V CDR1 and CDR2: SGDLS, YYNGEE. The CDR3 reads CASSAAGTGNYEQYF. CDR3 sequence (DNA): TGTGCCAGCAGCGCCGCCGGGACAGGAAACTACGAGCAGTACTTC.

The V and J genes are TRBV7-9 and TRBJ2-7; weak D call: TRBD1 (5 bases). Trimming removed 5 bases at V and 0 bases at J, with 11 bases between. From germline, CDR1 is SEHNR and CDR2 FQNEAQ (reference sequence). This CDR3 spans 14 amino acids. The CDR3 protein is CASSLAGSSYEQYF. The CDR3, as DNA: TGTGCCAGCAGCCTCGCAGGGTCCTCCTACGAGCAGTACTTC.

This sequence joins TRBV25-1 and TRBJ2-3; weak D call: TRBD1 (6 bases). CDR1 MGHDK and CDR2 SYGVNS come from the germline V gene. Trimming left V 8 bases short and J 7 bases short, with 13 bases between. The CDR3 sequence is 12 residues long. The CDR3 DNA reads TGTGCCAGCTCAAGGGGGTCGAATACGCAGTATTTT. This gives the protein CASSRGSNTQYF.

This chain uses TRBV12-3 or TRBV12-4 with TRBJ1-5; D is perhaps TRBD1 (6 bases). V gave up 2 bases and J gave up 5 bases, with 7 bases separating them. The CDR3 runs 13 residues. The CDR3 sequence: CASSLTGYQPQHF. In nucleotides, the CDR3 is TGTGCCAGCAGTTTAACAGGGTATCAGCCCCAGCATTTT.

The rearrangement joins TRBV6-6 to TRBJ2-3; D gene uncertain. Germline-derived CDR1 and CDR2 are MNHNY and SVGAGI (reference sequence). The length of the CDR3 is 15 residues. V lost 0 bases to trimming and J lost 4 bases, with 11 bases between them. In DNA form, the CDR3 reads TGTGCCAGCAGTTACTCGACCGAGCCCCCAGATACGCAGTATTTT. Protein product: CASSYSTEPPDTQYF.

V and J are TRBV29-1 and TRBJ2-2; the D is unclear. This CDR3 region has 12 residues. CDR1 SQVTM and CDR2 ANQGSEA come from the germline V gene. With 3 bases removed from V and 0 bases from J, the gap between germline ends came to 2 bases. This CDR3 reads CSVESNTGELFF. CDR3 sequence (DNA): TGCAGCGTTGAGTCGAACACCGGGGAGCTGTTTTTT.

V usage is TRBV18 and J usage is TRBJ2-2; D is unresolved. Per germline, CDR1 KGHSH and CDR2 LQKENI. The CDR3 loop spans 14 amino acids. Trimming removed 6 bases from V and 0 bases from J, with 8 bases in between. DNA for the CDR3: TGTGCCAGCTCTCGGACCTCGAACACCGGGGAGCTGTTTTTT. Its protein is CASSRTSNTGELFF.

The chain combines TRBV7-2 with TRBJ1-1; 8 bases fit TRBD1. The CDR3 length is 15 residues. Trimming cost V 5 bases and J 3 bases; bases outside gene matches: 8. Germline loops: CDR1 SGHTA, CDR2 FQGNSA. The CDR3 nucleotides read TGTGCCAGCAGCAGGACAGGGTTGTTGGACACTGAAGCTTTCTTT. Protein sequence: CASSRTGLLDTEAFF.

The V call is TRBV25-1, the J call TRBJ1-2, with D tentatively TRBD1 (6 bases). With 4 bases removed from V and 8 bases from J, the gap between germline ends came to 29 bases. This CDR3 has 18 amino acids. Germline lookup yields CDR1 MGHDK and CDR2 SYGVNS. The CDR3 region is CASSAITHHTDSKEGYTF. The CDR3 bases are TGTGCCAGCAGTGCGATAACCCACCATACGGACAGTAAGGAGGGCTACACCTTC.

The chain carries TRBV2 and TRBJ1-5; unclear D gene. Germline lookup yields CDR1 SNHLY and CDR2 FYNNEI. The CDR3 contains 13 residues. Deletions cut 7 bases from V and 5 bases from J, with 12 bases between. CDR3 sequence (DNA): TGTGCCAGCAATGAGGGTTTGCATCAGCCCCAGCATTTT. As protein: CASNEGLHQPQHF.

The chain carries TRBV7-2 and TRBJ2-5, with 7 bases fitting TRBD2. In germline, CDR1 is SGHTA, CDR2 FQGNSA. Trimming took 0 bases from V and 3 from J; bases not matched to a gene: 1. CDR3 length equals 14 residues. CDR3 DNA: TGTGCCAGCAGCTTAGCGGGGGGGAAAGAGACCCAGTACTTC. Residues: CASSLAGGKETQYF.

The genes are TRBV30 and TRBJ1-2; D remains unclear. The ends were cut back, 5 bases at V and 2 bases at J, with 6 bases in the middle. The CDR3 runs 11 residues. CDR1 and CDR2 from the germline V gene are GTSNPN and SVGIG (reference sequence). CDR3 residues: CAWAGNYGYTF. For the CDR3, the DNA is TGTGCCTGGGCCGGGAACTATGGCTACACCTTC.

The chain joins TRBV28 to TRBJ1-2; the D gene is possibly TRBD1 (5 bases). CDR1 is MDHEN and CDR2 is SYDVKM in the germline V gene. Trimming took off 6 bases at V and 0 bases at J, with 11 bases between the two ends. The CDR3 contains 14 residues. This CDR3 is CASSPGGTNYGYTF. DNA of the CDR3: TGTGCCAGCAGCCCCGGGGGAACTAACTATGGCTACACCTTC.

The gene calls are TRBV6-7 and TRBJ1-2; no firm D call. TRBV6-7 is an open reading frame whose function is uncertain. The CDR3 sequence is 13 residues long. Trimming left V 10 bases short and J 4 bases short, with 16 bases between. The DNA of the CDR3 is TGTGCCACAGGCTGGTGGCCCCTCTATGGCTACACCTTC. The encoded protein is CATGWWPLYGYTF.

The chain couples TRBV5-1 to TRBJ1-2, with D perhaps matching TRBD1 (6 bases). CDR3 length equals 17 residues. V was trimmed by 4 bases and J by 4 bases, leaving 23 bases between them. CDR1 is SGHRS and CDR2 is YFSETQ in the germline V gene. DNA of the CDR3: TGCGCCAGCAGCCGCGCCATAGGACAGCCAGAATTCTATGGCTACACCTTC. Translated: CASSRAIGQPEFYGYTF.

The V call is TRBV18, the J call TRBJ2-3; 7 bases fit TRBD1. The V gene end was trimmed by 4 bases and the J gene end by 5 bases; junction bases not matched to a gene: 9. The CDR3 runs to 15 residues. CDR1 is KGHSH, CDR2 LQKENI, per germline. The CDR3 coding sequence is TGTGCCAGCTCACAAGGGGGCGGCCGCGTAGATACGCAGTATTTT. Its protein product is CASSQGGGRVDTQYF.

This chain uses TRBV5-4 with TRBJ2-5; D is perhaps TRBD1 (6 bases). Germline V CDR1 and CDR2: SGHNT, YYREEE (reference sequence). V lost 3 bases and J lost 5, with 14 bases in between. The CDR3 is 14 residues long. The CDR3 region has the DNA TGTGCCAGCAGCTCACTACAGGGTTTGGAGACCCAGTACTTC. This sequence encodes CASSSLQGLETQYF.

The chain uses TRBV6-1 and TRBJ1-2; D might be TRBD1 (5 bases). CDR3 length: 14 residues. Germline V gene sequence: CDR1 MNHNS, CDR2 SASEGT. V was shortened by 3 bases and J by 8 bases, with 16 bases between the two germline ends. The CDR3 DNA is TGTGCCAGCAGTGAGATAGGCAGGGATGGGGGCTACACCTTC. Protein sequence: CASSEIGRDGGYTF.

This chain connects TRBV4-1 to TRBJ1-1, with 10 bases that match TRBD1. The CDR3 has 17 amino acids. V shed 8 bases, J shed 0 bases, and the junction held 12 bases outside the gene matches. CDR1 and CDR2 (germline): MGHRA, YSYEKL. CDR3 loop: CASGNTGTGAMNTEAFF. In DNA form, the CDR3 reads TGCGCCAGCGGGAATACCGGGACAGGGGCGATGAACACTGAAGCTTTCTTT.

The chain has TRBV7-9 and TRBJ1-1; D call uncertain. CDR3 length: 13 amino acids. Germline values: CDR1 SEHNR, CDR2 FQNEAQ (reference sequence). Trimming took 1 base from V and 0 from J, leaving 3 bases between them. This chain's CDR3 is CASSLDLNTEAFF. CDR3 DNA: TGTGCCAGCAGCTTAGACCTGAACACTGAAGCTTTCTTT.